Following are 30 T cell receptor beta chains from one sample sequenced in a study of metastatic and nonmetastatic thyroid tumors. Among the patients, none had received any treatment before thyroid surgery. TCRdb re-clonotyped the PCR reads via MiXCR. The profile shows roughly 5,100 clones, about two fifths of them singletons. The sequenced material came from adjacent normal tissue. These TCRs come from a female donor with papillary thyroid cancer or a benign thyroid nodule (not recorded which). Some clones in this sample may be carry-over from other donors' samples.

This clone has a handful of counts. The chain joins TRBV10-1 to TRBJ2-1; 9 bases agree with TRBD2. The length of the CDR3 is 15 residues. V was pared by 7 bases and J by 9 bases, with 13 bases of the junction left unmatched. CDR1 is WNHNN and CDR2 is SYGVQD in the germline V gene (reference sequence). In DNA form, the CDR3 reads TGCGCCAGCACAGGGGATAGCGGGGGCTACTGTGAGCAGTTCTTC. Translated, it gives CASTGDSGGYCEQFF.

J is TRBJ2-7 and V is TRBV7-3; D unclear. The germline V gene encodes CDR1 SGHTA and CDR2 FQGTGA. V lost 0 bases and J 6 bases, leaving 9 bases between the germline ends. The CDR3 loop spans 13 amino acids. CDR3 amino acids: CASSLTPLTEQYF. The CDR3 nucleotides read TGTGCCAGCAGCTTAACCCCCTTAACCGAGCAGTACTTC.

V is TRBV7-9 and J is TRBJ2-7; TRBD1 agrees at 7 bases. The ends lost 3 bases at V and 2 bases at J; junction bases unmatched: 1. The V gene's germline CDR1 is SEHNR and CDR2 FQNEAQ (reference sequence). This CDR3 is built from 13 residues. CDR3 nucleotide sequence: TGTGCCAGCAGCTTCGGGACAGCCTACGAGCAGTACTTC. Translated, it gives CASSFGTAYEQYF.

CDR3 DNA: TGTGCCAGCAGTTCTCGGGGAGGGGCTGAGACCCAGTACTTC. Protein product: CASSSRGGAETQYF. The chain joins TRBV12-3 or TRBV12-4 to TRBJ2-5; 7 nucleotides agree with TRBD2. With 4 bases clipped from V and 5 bases from J, the junction kept 7 bases outside the gene matches. The CDR3 loop spans 14 amino acids.

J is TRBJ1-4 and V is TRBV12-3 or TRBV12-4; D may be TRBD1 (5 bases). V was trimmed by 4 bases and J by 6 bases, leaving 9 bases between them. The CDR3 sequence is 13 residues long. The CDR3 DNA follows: TGTGCCAGCAGTTATCAGGGAGATGAAAAACTGTTTTTT. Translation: CASSYQGDEKLFF.

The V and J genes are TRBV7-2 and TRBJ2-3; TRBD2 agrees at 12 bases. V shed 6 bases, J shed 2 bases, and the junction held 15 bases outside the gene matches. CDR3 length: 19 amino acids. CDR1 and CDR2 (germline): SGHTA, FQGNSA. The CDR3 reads CASSTFRLAGAGDTDTQYF. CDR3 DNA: TGTGCCAGCAGTACCTTCCGACTAGCGGGAGCGGGAGACACAGATACGCAGTATTTT.

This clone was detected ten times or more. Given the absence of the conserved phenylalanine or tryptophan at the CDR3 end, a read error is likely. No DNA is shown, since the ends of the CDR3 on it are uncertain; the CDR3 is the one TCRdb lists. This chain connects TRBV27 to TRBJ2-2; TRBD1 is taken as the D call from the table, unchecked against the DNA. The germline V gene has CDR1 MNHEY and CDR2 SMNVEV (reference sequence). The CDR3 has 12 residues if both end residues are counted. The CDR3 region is CASSAGQADRAG.

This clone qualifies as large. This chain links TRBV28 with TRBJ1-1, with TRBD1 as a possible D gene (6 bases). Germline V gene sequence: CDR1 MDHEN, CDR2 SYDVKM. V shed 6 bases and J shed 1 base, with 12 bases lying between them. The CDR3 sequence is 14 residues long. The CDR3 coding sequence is TGTGCCAGCAGCGGTGGGGGGGCGAACACTGAAGCTTTCTTT. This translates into CASSGGGANTEAFF.

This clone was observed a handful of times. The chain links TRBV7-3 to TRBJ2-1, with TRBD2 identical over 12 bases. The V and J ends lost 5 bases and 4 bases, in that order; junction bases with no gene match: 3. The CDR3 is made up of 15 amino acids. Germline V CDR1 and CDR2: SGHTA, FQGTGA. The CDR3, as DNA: TGTGCCAGCAGCCTCGGGACTAGCGGGTACAATGAGCAGTTCTTC. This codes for CASSLGTSGYNEQFF. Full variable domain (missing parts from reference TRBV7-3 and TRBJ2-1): GAGVSQTPSNKVTEKGKYVELRCDPISGHTALYWYRQSLGQGPEFLIYFQGTGAADDSGLPNDRFFAVRPEGSVSTLKIQRTERGDSAVYLCASSLGTSGYNEQFFGPGTRLTVL.

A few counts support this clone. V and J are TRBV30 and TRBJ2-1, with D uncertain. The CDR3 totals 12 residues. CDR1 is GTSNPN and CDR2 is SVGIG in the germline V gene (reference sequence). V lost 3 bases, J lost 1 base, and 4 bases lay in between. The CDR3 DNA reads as TGTGCCTGGAGCCCGTCCTACAATGAGCAGTTCTTC. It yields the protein CAWSPSYNEQFF. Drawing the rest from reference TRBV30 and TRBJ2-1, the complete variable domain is SQTIHQWPATLVQPVGSPLSLECTVEGTSNPNLYWYRQAAGRGLQLLFYSVGIGQISSEVPQNLSASRPQDRQFILSSKKLLLSDSGFYLCAWSPSYNEQFFGPGTRLTVL.

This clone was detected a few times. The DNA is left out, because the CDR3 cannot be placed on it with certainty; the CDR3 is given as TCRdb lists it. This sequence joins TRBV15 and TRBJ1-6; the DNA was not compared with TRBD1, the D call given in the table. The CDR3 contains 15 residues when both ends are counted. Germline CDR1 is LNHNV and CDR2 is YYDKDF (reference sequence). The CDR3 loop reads CATSILGQGSSPLHF.

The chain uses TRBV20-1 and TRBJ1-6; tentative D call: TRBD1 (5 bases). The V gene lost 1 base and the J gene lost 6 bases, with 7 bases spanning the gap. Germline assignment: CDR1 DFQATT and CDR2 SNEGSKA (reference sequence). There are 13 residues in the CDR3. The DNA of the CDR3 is TGCAGTGCTAGAGGGACAAGTAATTCACCCCTCCACTTT. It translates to CSARGTSNSPLHF.

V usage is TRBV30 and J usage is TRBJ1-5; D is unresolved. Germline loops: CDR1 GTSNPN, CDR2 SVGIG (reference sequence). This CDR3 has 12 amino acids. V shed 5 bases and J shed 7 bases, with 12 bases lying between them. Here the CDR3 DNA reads TGTGCCTGGGACATACCGGGGCAGCCCCAGCATTTT. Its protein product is CAWDIPGQPQHF.

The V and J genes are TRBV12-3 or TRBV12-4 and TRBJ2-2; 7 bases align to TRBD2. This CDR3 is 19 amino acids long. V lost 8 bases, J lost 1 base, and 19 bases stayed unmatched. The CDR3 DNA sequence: TGTGCCAGCCCACTAGCCCGGCTAGCGGACGGACTGAACACCGGGGAGCTGTTTTTT. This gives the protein CASPLARLADGLNTGELFF.

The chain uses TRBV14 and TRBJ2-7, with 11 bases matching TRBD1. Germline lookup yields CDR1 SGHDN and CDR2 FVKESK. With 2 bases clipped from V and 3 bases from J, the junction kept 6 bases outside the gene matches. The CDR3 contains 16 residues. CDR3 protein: CASSQTGDRGFYEQYF. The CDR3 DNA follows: TGTGCCAGCAGCCAAACTGGGGACAGGGGGTTCTACGAGCAGTACTTC.

The CDR3 loop reads CASRQRGYETQYF. CDR3 bases: TGTGCCAGCAGACAAAGGGGATACGAGACCCAGTACTTC. The chain carries TRBV13 and TRBJ2-5; weak D call: TRBD1 (5 bases). Looked up from germline, CDR1 is PRHDT and CDR2 is FYEKMQ (reference sequence). CDR3 length: 13 residues. Trimming removed 6 bases from V and 5 bases from J, with 13 bases in between.

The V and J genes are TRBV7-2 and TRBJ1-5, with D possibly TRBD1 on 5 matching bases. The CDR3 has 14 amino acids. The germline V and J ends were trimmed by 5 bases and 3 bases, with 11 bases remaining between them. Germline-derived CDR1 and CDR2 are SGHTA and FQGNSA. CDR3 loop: CASSKPGTNQPQHF. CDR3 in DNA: TGTGCCAGCAGCAAACCTGGGACCAATCAGCCCCAGCATTTT.

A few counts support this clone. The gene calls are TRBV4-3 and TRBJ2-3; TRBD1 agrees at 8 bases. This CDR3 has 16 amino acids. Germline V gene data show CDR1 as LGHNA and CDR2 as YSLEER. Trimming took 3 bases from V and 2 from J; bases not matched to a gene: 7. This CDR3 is CASSHADRGYTDTQYF. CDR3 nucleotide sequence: TGCGCCAGCAGCCACGCAGACAGGGGCTACACAGATACGCAGTATTTT.

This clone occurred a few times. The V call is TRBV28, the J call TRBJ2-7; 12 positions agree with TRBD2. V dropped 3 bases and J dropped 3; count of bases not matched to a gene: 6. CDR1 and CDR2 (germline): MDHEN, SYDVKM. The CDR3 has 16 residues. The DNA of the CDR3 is TGTGCCAGCAGTTTGGTCGGACTAGCGGGATTCTACGAGCAGTACTTC. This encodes CASSLVGLAGFYEQYF.

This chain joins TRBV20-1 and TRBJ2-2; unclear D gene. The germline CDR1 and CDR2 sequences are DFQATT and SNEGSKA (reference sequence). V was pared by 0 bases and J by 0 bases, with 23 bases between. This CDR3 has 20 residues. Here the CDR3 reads CSARDLWQKHYETNTGELFF. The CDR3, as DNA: TGCAGTGCTAGAGATCTTTGGCAGAAGCACTACGAAACGAACACCGGGGAGCTGTTTTTT.

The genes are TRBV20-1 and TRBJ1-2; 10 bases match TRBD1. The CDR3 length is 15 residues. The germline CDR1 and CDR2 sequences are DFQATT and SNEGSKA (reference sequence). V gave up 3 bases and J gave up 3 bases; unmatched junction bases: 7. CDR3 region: CSAREPGQGYYGYTF. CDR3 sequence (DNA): TGCAGTGCTAGGGAACCGGGACAGGGGTACTATGGCTACACCTTC.

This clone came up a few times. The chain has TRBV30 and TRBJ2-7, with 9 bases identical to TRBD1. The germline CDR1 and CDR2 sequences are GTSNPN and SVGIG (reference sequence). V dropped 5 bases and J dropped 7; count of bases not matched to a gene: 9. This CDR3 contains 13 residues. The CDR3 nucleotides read TGTGCCTGGTCCGGGACAGGGATATGGGAGCAGTACTTC. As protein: CAWSGTGIWEQYF.

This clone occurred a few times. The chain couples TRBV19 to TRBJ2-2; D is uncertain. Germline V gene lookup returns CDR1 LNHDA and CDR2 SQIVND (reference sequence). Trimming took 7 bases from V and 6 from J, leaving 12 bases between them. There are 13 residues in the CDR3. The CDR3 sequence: CASTPDRAGELFF. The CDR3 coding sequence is TGTGCCAGTACCCCGGACCGGGCCGGGGAGCTGTTTTTT.

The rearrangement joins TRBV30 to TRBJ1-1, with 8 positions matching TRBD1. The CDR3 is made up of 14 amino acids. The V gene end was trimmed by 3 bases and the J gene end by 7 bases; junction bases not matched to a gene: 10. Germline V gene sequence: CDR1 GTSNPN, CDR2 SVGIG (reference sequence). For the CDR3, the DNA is TGTGCCTGGAGCGTAAACAGGGGGGTGGTTGAAGCTTTCTTT. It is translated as CAWSVNRGVVEAFF. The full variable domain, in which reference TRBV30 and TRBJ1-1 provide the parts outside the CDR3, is SQTIHQWPATLVQPVGSPLSLECTVEGTSNPNLYWYRQAAGRGLQLLFYSVGIGQISSEVPQNLSASRPQDRQFILSSKKLLLSDSGFYLCAWSVNRGVVEAFFGQGTRLTVV.

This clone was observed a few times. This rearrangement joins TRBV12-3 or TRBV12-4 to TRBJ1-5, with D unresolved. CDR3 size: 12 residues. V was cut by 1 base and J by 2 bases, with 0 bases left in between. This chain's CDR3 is CASSLGNQPQHF. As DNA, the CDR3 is TGTGCCAGCAGTTTAGGCAATCAGCCCCAGCATTTT.

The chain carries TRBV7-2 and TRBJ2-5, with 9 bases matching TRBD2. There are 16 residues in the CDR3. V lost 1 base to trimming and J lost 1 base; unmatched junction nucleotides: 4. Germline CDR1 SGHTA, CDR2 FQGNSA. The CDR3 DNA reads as TGTGCCAGCAGCTTAGTTAGCGGGGGAATCCAAGAGACCCAGTACTTC. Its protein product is CASSLVSGGIQETQYF.

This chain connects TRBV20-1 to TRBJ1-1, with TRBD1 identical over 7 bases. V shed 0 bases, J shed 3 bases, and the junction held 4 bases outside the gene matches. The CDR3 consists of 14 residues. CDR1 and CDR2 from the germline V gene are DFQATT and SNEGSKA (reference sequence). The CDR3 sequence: CSARDQGEDTEAFF. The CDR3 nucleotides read TGCAGTGCTAGAGATCAGGGGGAGGACACTGAAGCTTTCTTT.

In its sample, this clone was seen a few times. CDR3 DNA sequence: TGTGCCAGCAGTTCCGGACTAGCGAACTACGAGCAGTACTTC. Encoded protein: CASSSGLANYEQYF. The chain couples TRBV27 to TRBJ2-7, with 9 bases aligning to TRBD2. The CDR3 is made up of 14 amino acids. CDR1 is MNHEY and CDR2 is SMNVEV in the germline V gene (reference sequence). With 4 bases clipped from V and 3 bases from J, the junction kept 4 bases outside the gene matches.

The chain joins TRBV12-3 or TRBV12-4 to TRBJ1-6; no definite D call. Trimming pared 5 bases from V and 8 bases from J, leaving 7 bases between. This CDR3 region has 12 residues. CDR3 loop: CASSPRDSPLHF. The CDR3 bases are TGTGCCAGCAGTCCCCGGGATTCACCCCTCCACTTT.

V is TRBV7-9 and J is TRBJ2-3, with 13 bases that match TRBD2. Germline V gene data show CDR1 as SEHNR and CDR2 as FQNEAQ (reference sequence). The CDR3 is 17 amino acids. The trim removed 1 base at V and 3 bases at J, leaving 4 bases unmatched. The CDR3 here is CASSLGTSGSRTDTQYF. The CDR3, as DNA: TGTGCCAGCAGCTTAGGGACTAGCGGGAGCCGGACAGATACGCAGTATTTT. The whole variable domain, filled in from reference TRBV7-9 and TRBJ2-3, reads DTGVSQNPRHKITKRGQNVTFRCDPISEHNRLYWYRQTLGQGPEFLTYFQNEAQLEKSRLLSDRFSAERPKGSFSTLEIQRTEQGDSAMYLCASSLGTSGSRTDTQYFGPGTRLTVL.